Listed below are T cell receptor beta chains from one sample, sequenced in a study of CDR3 diversity in severe acne. TCRdb reanalysed the PCR reads using MiXCR and keeps one entry per CDR3 protein. The profile shows some 84,000 distinct CDR3 sequences, 51% of them singletons. The sample comprised blood. These receptors originate from a male donor in good health, without acne. The CDR3 runs from the conserved cysteine through the conserved F or W. A D gene is named only where the DNA matches it firmly. Clone size appears in some rows only: once, few, many, or a class for an expanded clone.

v_call: TRBV20-1; d_call: TRBD1; cdr3_length: 15; j_call: TRBJ1-1; clone_size: NA; cdr3_aa: CSAKGTGVRNTEAFF; cdr3_nt: TGCAGTGCCAAAGGGACAGGGGTCAGGAACACTGAAGCCTTCTTT
v_call: TRBV9; d_call: NA; cdr3_length: 12; j_call: TRBJ2-3; clone_size: many; cdr3_aa: CASSVGSDTQYF; cdr3_nt: TGTGCCAGCAGCGTAGGGTCAGATACGCAGTATTTT
v_call: TRBV20-1; d_call: TRBD2; cdr3_length: 14; j_call: TRBJ2-1; clone_size: NA; cdr3_aa: CSALTSGVYNEQFF; cdr3_nt: TGCAGTGCTTTGACTAGCGGGGTCTACAATGAGCAGTTCTTC
v_call: TRBV7-6; d_call: NA; cdr3_length: 14; j_call: TRBJ1-2; clone_size: once; cdr3_aa: CASSWTDSSWGYTF; cdr3_nt: TGTGCCAGCAGCTGGACCGACTCCTCCTGGGGCTACACCTTC
v_call: TRBV30; d_call: NA; cdr3_length: 15; j_call: TRBJ2-3; clone_size: many; cdr3_aa: CAWSGGGAGTDTQYF; cdr3_nt: TGTGCCTGGAGTGGGGGGGGGGCGGGCACAGATACGCAGTATTTT
v_call: TRBV5-6; d_call: TRBD1; cdr3_length: 15; j_call: TRBJ1-1; clone_size: NA; cdr3_aa: CASSFGDRAYTEAFF; cdr3_nt: TGTGCCAGCAGCTTTGGGGACAGGGCCTACACTGAAGCTTTCTTT
v_call: TRBV7-3; d_call: NA; cdr3_length: 15; j_call: TRBJ1-4; clone_size: many; cdr3_aa: CASSLSQGGSEKLFF; cdr3_nt: TGTGCCAGCAGCCTTTCACAGGGAGGGAGTGAAAAACTGTTTTTT
v_call: TRBV11-2; d_call: NA; cdr3_length: 12; j_call: TRBJ1-1; clone_size: many; cdr3_aa: CASSTRGTEAFF; cdr3_nt: TGTGCCAGCAGCACTAGGGGCACTGAAGCTTTCTTT
v_call: TRBV12-3/TRBV12-4; d_call: NA; cdr3_length: 14; j_call: TRBJ1-1; clone_size: NA; cdr3_aa: CASSQGPPNTEAFF; cdr3_nt: TGTGCCAGCAGTCAGGGACCGCCGAACACTGAAGCTTTCTTT
v_call: TRBV10-3; d_call: NA; cdr3_length: 12; j_call: TRBJ2-2; clone_size: many; cdr3_aa: CAISGNTGELFF; cdr3_nt: TGTGCCATCAGTGGGAACACCGGGGAGCTGTTTTTT
v_call: TRBV7-6; d_call: TRBD1; cdr3_length: 15; j_call: TRBJ2-2; clone_size: NA; cdr3_aa: CASSFRTGEIGELFF; cdr3_nt: TGTGCCAGCAGTTTCCGGACAGGGGAGATCGGGGAGCTGTTTTTT
v_call: TRBV10-1; d_call: NA; cdr3_length: 15; j_call: TRBJ2-1; clone_size: NA; cdr3_aa: CACSETGAAYNEQFF; cdr3_nt: TGCGCCTGCAGTGAGACGGGGGCGGCGTACAATGAGCAGTTCTTC
v_call: TRBV5-1; d_call: NA; cdr3_length: 15; j_call: TRBJ2-3; clone_size: NA; cdr3_aa: CASSLMARGTDTQYF; cdr3_nt: TGCGCCAGCAGCTTGATGGCACGGGGCACAGATACGCAGTATTTT
v_call: TRBV24-1; d_call: TRBD2; cdr3_length: 14; j_call: TRBJ2-3; clone_size: once; cdr3_aa: CATSEGLAADTQYF; cdr3_nt: TGTGCCACCAGTGAGGGACTAGCCGCAGATACGCAGTATTTT
v_call: TRBV6-6; d_call: NA; cdr3_length: 17; j_call: TRBJ2-6; clone_size: many; cdr3_aa: CASTVPPGPSGANVLTF; cdr3_nt: TGTGCCAGCACTGTCCCCCCGGGGCCCTCTGGGGCCAACGTCCTGACTTTC
v_call: TRBV5-1; d_call: NA; cdr3_length: 14; j_call: TRBJ1-1; clone_size: many; cdr3_aa: CASSSDGLNTEAFF; cdr3_nt: TGCGCCAGCAGCTCGGACGGATTGAACACTGAAGCTTTCTTT
v_call: TRBV20-1; d_call: NA; cdr3_length: 13; j_call: TRBJ1-2; clone_size: few; cdr3_aa: CSERGPDNYGYTF; cdr3_nt: TGCAGTGAAAGGGGTCCGGATAACTATGGCTACACCTTC
v_call: TRBV5-6; d_call: TRBD1; cdr3_length: 15; j_call: TRBJ2-1; clone_size: hyperexpanded; cdr3_aa: CASSFGDRAYNEQFF; cdr3_nt: TGTGCCAGCAGCTTTGGGGACAGGGCCTACAATGAGCAGTTCTTC
v_call: TRBV7-6; d_call: NA; cdr3_length: 13; j_call: TRBJ1-4; clone_size: many; cdr3_aa: CASSTLQAEKLFF; cdr3_nt: TGTGCCAGCAGCACCCTACAGGCCGAAAAACTGTTTTTT
v_call: TRBV19; d_call: NA; cdr3_length: 12; j_call: TRBJ1-2; clone_size: many; cdr3_aa: CASSLPNYGYTF; cdr3_nt: TGTGCCAGTAGTCTACCCAACTATGGCTACACCTTC
v_call: TRBV30; d_call: NA; cdr3_length: 13; j_call: TRBJ1-1; clone_size: NA; cdr3_aa: CAWSVRGYTEAFF; cdr3_nt: TGTGCCTGGAGTGTGCGGGGATACACTGAAGCTTTCTTT
v_call: TRBV20-1; d_call: TRBD2; cdr3_length: 14; j_call: TRBJ2-3; clone_size: NA; cdr3_aa: CSARTSGSTDTQYF; cdr3_nt: TGCAGTGCTAGGACTAGCGGGAGCACAGATACGCAGTATTTT
v_call: TRBV5-4; d_call: NA; cdr3_length: 16; j_call: TRBJ2-5; clone_size: many; cdr3_aa: CASSFFSFSVQETQYF; cdr3_nt: TGTGCCAGCAGCTTTTTTTCATTTTCGGTGCAAGAGACCCAGTACTTC
v_call: TRBV7-9; d_call: TRBD2; cdr3_length: 14; j_call: TRBJ2-5; clone_size: few; cdr3_aa: CASSPAGGKETQYF; cdr3_nt: TGTGCCAGCAGTCCGGCGGGGGGCAAAGAGACCCAGTACTTC
v_call: TRBV20-1; d_call: TRBD2; cdr3_length: 12; j_call: TRBJ2-7; clone_size: NA; cdr3_aa: CSAGTRVHEQYF; cdr3_nt: TGCAGTGCGGGGACTAGAGTCCACGAGCAGTACTTC
v_call: TRBV5-4; d_call: NA; cdr3_length: 11; j_call: TRBJ1-2; clone_size: NA; cdr3_aa: CASSSADSYTF; cdr3_nt: TGCGCCAGCAGCTCAGCGGATTCCTACACCTTC
v_call: TRBV20-1; d_call: TRBD1; cdr3_length: 19; j_call: TRBJ1-2; clone_size: NA; cdr3_aa: CSAYRDRASRTPGSYGYTF; cdr3_nt: TGCAGTGCATACCGGGACAGGGCCTCGCGGACACCGGGGAGCTATGGCTACACCTTC
v_call: TRBV28; d_call: NA; cdr3_length: 17; j_call: TRBJ2-6; clone_size: many; cdr3_aa: CASSLYYAYSGANVLTF; cdr3_nt: TGTGCCAGCAGTTTGTACTATGCTTACTCTGGGGCCAACGTCCTGACTTTC
v_call: TRBV3-1; d_call: NA; cdr3_length: 15; j_call: TRBJ2-3; clone_size: many; cdr3_aa: CASSIRTGRTDTQYF; cdr3_nt: TGTGCCAGCAGCATCCGGACGGGCCGCACAGATACGCAGTATTTT
v_call: TRBV6-6; d_call: NA; cdr3_length: 15; j_call: TRBJ1-1; clone_size: NA; cdr3_aa: CASRGRQDGNTEAFF; cdr3_nt: TGTGCCAGCAGGGGGAGACAGGACGGGAACACTGAAGCTTTCTTT